The next 25 T cell receptor beta chains were all read from a single sample in a study of T-cell reconstitution after alpha-beta-depleted transplantation in children. Unique molecular identifiers were incorporated when the TCRbeta library was constructed. TCRdb redid the calling of the PCR reads with MiXCR, one entry per CDR3 protein. The sample lists about 640,000 distinct CDR3 sequences, around 16% occurring once. Source: PBMCs from the stem cell graft donor, taken from the stem cell graft. The receptor set was obtained from a human donor who donated a stem cell graft to a child with acute myeloid leukemia.

This clonotype was observed at least ten times. This rearrangement joins TRBV20-1 to TRBJ2-3; 10 positions match TRBD1. Germline loops: CDR1 DFQATT, CDR2 SNEGSKA (reference sequence). This CDR3 is built from 13 residues. With 7 bases clipped from V and 5 bases from J, the junction kept 6 bases outside the gene matches. CDR3 in amino acids: CSDRQGAGDTQYF. CDR3 nucleotide sequence: TGCAGTGACCGACAGGGGGCAGGAGATACGCAGTATTTT.

This clonotype was detected many times. Here the CDR3 reads CASSQVRAGGQETQYF. The CDR3 DNA is TGCGCCAGCAGCCAAGTTCGAGCGGGGGGACAAGAGACCCAGTACTTC. The chain uses TRBV4-3 and TRBJ2-5, with TRBD2 matching over 9 bases. V lost 1 base, J lost 2 bases, and 5 bases stayed unmatched. There are 16 residues in the CDR3. Germline V lookup: CDR1 LGHNA, CDR2 YSLEER.

The chain couples TRBV6-1 to TRBJ1-6; the D gene is possibly TRBD1 (5 bases). Germline loops: CDR1 MNHNS, CDR2 SASEGT. The V and J ends lost 5 bases and 6 bases respectively, with 8 bases between them. This CDR3 contains 13 residues. The CDR3 DNA sequence: TGTGCCAGCAGTAGGGGTATTAATTCACCCCTCCACTTT. It is translated as CASSRGINSPLHF.

In this sample, this clonotype turned up many times. The chain joins TRBV10-3 to TRBJ2-3, with a tentative D call TRBD2 (6 bases). The CDR3 has 15 amino acids. The germline gives CDR1 ENHRY, CDR2 SYGVKD. Between the trimmed V and J ends, which lost 2 bases and 3 bases, there was a span of 12 bases. The CDR3 sequence is CAISEGDSSTDTQYF. The CDR3 nucleotides read TGTGCCATCAGTGAGGGGGACTCATCTACAGATACGCAGTATTTT.

The table lists this clonotype with a few counts. This chain uses TRBV7-9 with TRBJ2-7, with 10 bases fitting TRBD1. Germline CDR1 SEHNR, CDR2 FQNEAQ (reference sequence). Trimming cost V 5 bases and J 2 bases; bases outside gene matches: 3. CDR3 length equals 14 residues. CDR3 residues: CASSRDRGTYEQYF. The CDR3 DNA sequence: TGTGCCAGCAGCCGGGACAGGGGAACCTACGAGCAGTACTTC.

This clonotype was counted many times. The chain has TRBV20-1 and TRBJ1-2; D gene ambiguous. Germline CDR1 reads DFQATT; CDR2 reads SNEGSKA (reference sequence). V lost 5 bases, J lost 6 bases, and 16 bases lay in between. The CDR3 runs to 13 residues. The CDR3 is CSALQTAANGYTF. CDR3 coding DNA: TGCAGTGCTCTCCAGACCGCGGCTAATGGCTACACCTTC.

The rearrangement joins TRBV25-1 to TRBJ2-2; D not resolved. This CDR3 contains 14 residues. Germline CDR1 reads MGHDK; CDR2 reads SYGVNS. V was pared by 5 bases and J by 0 bases, with 7 bases between. The CDR3 protein is CASSPRTNTGELFF. For the CDR3, the DNA is TGTGCCAGCAGTCCCAGAACGAACACCGGGGAGCTGTTTTTT.

This clonotype has ten or more counts. The J gene is TRBJ1-4, the V gene TRBV12-3 or TRBV12-4, with TRBD1 as a possible D gene (5 bases). There are 13 residues in the CDR3. The ends were cut back, 6 bases at V and 11 bases at J, with 16 bases in the middle. In DNA, the CDR3 is TGTGCCAGCAGCGGACCTGCTGGGGGGAAACTGTTTTTT. Protein product: CASSGPAGGKLFF.

This clonotype has at least ten counts. V usage is TRBV20-1 and J usage is TRBJ1-1; D is unclear. This CDR3 is built from 12 residues. V was cut by 1 base and J by 7 bases, with 10 bases left in between. Germline-derived CDR1 and CDR2 are DFQATT and SNEGSKA (reference sequence). The CDR3 loop is CSARVGMDEAFF. CDR3 sequence (DNA): TGCAGTGCTAGAGTGGGCATGGATGAAGCTTTCTTT.

This clonotype was counted many times. The rearrangement links TRBV29-1 to TRBJ2-1, with D unclear. From germline, CDR1 is SQVTM and CDR2 ANQGSEA. V lost 4 bases, J lost 11 bases, and 6 bases lay in between. CDR3 length equals 9 residues. The CDR3 region has the DNA TGCAGCGTTGCGAATCAGCAGTTCTTC. Its protein product is CSVANQQFF.

The chain is built from TRBV29-1 and TRBJ2-4, with a tentative D call TRBD2 (5 bases). Trimming took 4 bases from V and 8 from J, leaving 12 bases between them. The CDR3 length is 12 residues. CDR1 is SQVTM, CDR2 ANQGSEA, per germline. The CDR3 nucleotides read TGCAGCGTTGGACAAGTGGAGGACATTCAGTACTTC. This sequence encodes CSVGQVEDIQYF. The variable domain in full, with the rest retrieved from reference TRBV29-1 and TRBJ2-4, is SAVISQKPSRDICQRGTSLTIQCQVDSQVTMMFWYRQQPGQSLTLIATANQGSEATYESGFVIDKFPISRPNLTFSTLTVSNMSPEDSSIYLCSVGQVEDIQYFGAGTRLSVL.

The chain links TRBV3-1 to TRBJ2-1; TRBD1 is a possible D gene (6 bases). The CDR3 runs to 18 residues. CDR1 LGHDT and CDR2 YNNKEL come from the germline V gene (reference sequence). The V end lost 0 bases, the J end lost 4 bases, and 19 bases lay between the germline ends. The CDR3 DNA is TGTGCCAGCAGCCAAGATGCTTTTCGACAGGCCCTTTACAATGAGCAGTTCTTC. It codes for CASSQDAFRQALYNEQFF.

Many counts were recorded for this clonotype. The V gene is TRBV29-1, the J gene TRBJ2-5; 7 positions match TRBD2. The CDR3 is 12 amino acids. V was pared by 5 bases and J by 4 bases, with 4 bases of the junction left unmatched. The germline CDR1 and CDR2 sequences are SQVTM and ANQGSEA. The CDR3 loop reads CSVLGEGETQYF. The CDR3 DNA reads TGCAGCGTTCTGGGGGAGGGAGAGACCCAGTACTTC.

The table lists this clonotype with many counts. J is TRBJ1-1 and V is TRBV29-1; D might be TRBD1 (5 bases). This CDR3 is built from 12 residues. Germline assignment: CDR1 SQVTM and CDR2 ANQGSEA. V was trimmed by 5 bases and J by 8 bases, leaving 15 bases between them. CDR3 sequence (DNA): TGCAGCGTTAGATCAGGGCCCGAGGAAGCTTTCTTT. Its translation is CSVRSGPEEAFF.

This clonotype was detected many times. The chain has TRBV7-2 and TRBJ2-5; 9 positions match TRBD1. Germline lookup yields CDR1 SGHTA and CDR2 FQGNSA. The junction had 12 bases not matched to a gene; V was cut back by 5 bases and J by 2 bases. There are 17 residues in the CDR3. The DNA for the CDR3 is TGTGCCAGCAGCCCAGGACAGGGGATGGGGGGTCAAGAGACCCAGTACTTC. Its translation is CASSPGQGMGGQETQYF.

This clonotype showed up many times. The chain joins TRBV29-1 to TRBJ2-5; D ambiguous. Germline-derived CDR1 and CDR2 are SQVTM and ANQGSEA. Trimming left V 0 bases short and J 5 bases short, with 13 bases between. The CDR3 consists of 14 residues. The CDR3 is CSVEEVRKGETQYF. In DNA, the CDR3 is TGCAGCGTTGAAGAAGTGAGAAAGGGCGAGACCCAGTACTTC.

The rearrangement links TRBV12-3 or TRBV12-4 to TRBJ1-5, with D tentatively TRBD1 (6 bases). The CDR3 covers 15 residues. V was pared by 3 bases and J by 1 base, with 10 bases between. The CDR3 DNA reads TGTGCCAGCAGTTTTGTAGGGGGGAGCAATCAGCCCCAGCATTTT. It yields the protein CASSFVGGSNQPQHF.

This clonotype was observed many times. The J gene is TRBJ1-6, the V gene TRBV20-1; D is undetermined. This CDR3 contains 15 residues. Trimming left V 3 bases short and J 0 bases short, with 9 bases between. Germline loops: CDR1 DFQATT, CDR2 SNEGSKA (reference sequence). CDR3 residues: CSARDRLSYNSPLHF. For the CDR3, the DNA is TGCAGTGCTAGGGATCGGCTCTCCTATAATTCACCCCTCCACTTT.

The sample holds many counts of this clonotype. This chain joins TRBV20-1 and TRBJ2-3, with TRBD2 matching 12 bases. The CDR3 spans 14 residues. With 6 bases clipped from V and 9 bases from J, the junction kept 10 bases outside the gene matches. Germline V gene sequence: CDR1 DFQATT, CDR2 SNEGSKA (reference sequence). In nucleotides, the CDR3 is TGCAGTGCGGTACTAGCGGGGGGCCGGGGCACGCAGTATTTT. Translating gives CSAVLAGGRGTQYF.

In its sample, this clonotype was seen many times. One base away lies a much larger clone, so this may be a sequencing read error. The chain carries TRBV27 and TRBJ2-2; 7 nucleotides match TRBD1. Germline assignment: CDR1 MNHEY and CDR2 SMNVEV (reference sequence). V was pared by 5 bases and J by 6 bases, with 0 bases of the junction left unmatched. The CDR3 contains 12 residues. CDR3 loop: CASSRGPGELFF. CDR3 nucleotide sequence: TGTGCCAGCAGTAGGGGGCCCGGGGAGCTGTTTTTT.

This clonotype was seen a few times. This chain links TRBV12-3 or TRBV12-4 with TRBJ1-5; 7 bases line up with TRBD1. The length of the CDR3 is 15 residues. Trimming at V came to 5 bases and at J to 2 bases, leaving 6 bases not matched to a gene. CDR3 sequence: CASSRQGIGNQPQHF. The CDR3 DNA reads TGTGCCAGCAGTCGACAGGGTATAGGCAATCAGCCCCAGCATTTT.

The gene calls are TRBV12-3 or TRBV12-4 and TRBJ1-3; TRBD1 agrees at 7 bases. The CDR3 has 15 residues. J lost 0 bases, V lost 8 bases, and 7 bases had no gene match. CDR3: CASGYRGSSGNTIYF. The CDR3 DNA sequence: TGTGCCAGCGGATACAGGGGAAGCTCTGGAAACACCATATATTTT.

The genes are TRBV5-1 and TRBJ2-1, with TRBD2 matching over 12 bases. CDR1 SGHRS and CDR2 YFSETQ come from the germline V gene. With V trimmed by 7 bases and J by 5 bases, 10 bases remained unmatched. The CDR3 loop spans 16 amino acids. CDR3 residues: CASSGGLAGPHNEQFF. The CDR3 DNA reads as TGCGCCAGCTCCGGGGGACTAGCGGGCCCCCACAATGAGCAGTTCTTC.

This clonotype was seen repeatedly, ten times or more. The gene calls are TRBV20-1 and TRBJ1-1, with TRBD1 matching 8 bases. J lost 3 bases, V lost 0 bases, and 9 bases had no gene match. Germline V gives CDR1 DFQATT, CDR2 SNEGSKA (reference sequence). This CDR3 comprises 16 residues. CDR3 amino acids: CSARDPPTTGDTEAFF. CDR3 DNA: TGCAGTGCTAGAGATCCACCCACGACAGGGGACACTGAAGCTTTCTTT.

In its sample, this clonotype was seen many times. This chain connects TRBV5-5 to TRBJ2-3; D unclear. The germline CDR1 and CDR2 sequences are SGHKS and YYEKEE (reference sequence). The CDR3 sequence is 13 residues long. V lost 0 bases, J lost 6 bases, and 8 bases lay in between. The CDR3 sequence: CASSLGHGDTQYF. The CDR3 region has the DNA TGTGCCAGCAGCTTGGGACATGGGGATACGCAGTATTTT.